This record covers a single TCR beta chain. Repertoires were generated with immunoSEQ multiplex PCR, while TCRdb's copy carries only in-frame clones and drops some. The sample records hundreds of thousands of clones, over 75% being singletons. These data belong to a study of shared T cell receptors in the human thymus. With 0 bases removed from V and 3 bases from J, the gap between germline ends came to 12 bases. The CDR3 consists of 16 residues. Per the germline V gene, CDR1 is MGHRA and CDR2 is YSYEKL. This sample also appeared in a second study, on human thymus T cells. That work adds: Finnish infants who were healthy and having corrective surgery for congenital heart defects made up the donors. The thymus was resected at corrective cardiac surgery. The related literature has documented a marked overlap of thymic repertoires among unrelated individuals.

This chain uses TRBV4-1 with TRBJ1-5; D might be TRBD1 (5 bases). Sequencing was done on a sample of thymocytes. The receptor was derived from a boy less than two years old with a congenital heart defect. The CDR3 coding sequence is TGCGCCAGCAGCCAAGATCGTGGCAGGGACAATCAGCCCCAGCATTTT. It encodes CASSQDRGRDNQPQHF.